This T cell receptor (beta chain) is from a study of molecular identifiers for immune sequencing clone quantification. The V end lost 5 bases, the J end lost 2 bases, and 16 bases lay between the germline ends. The CDR3 has 16 amino acids. Looked up from germline, CDR1 is MNHEY and CDR2 is SVGEGT. TCRdb independently ran MiXCR on the PCR reads; one entry per CDR3 protein. The sample carries 85,000 to 100,000 distinct CDR3 sequences, 21% recorded once. V usage is TRBV6-2 or TRBV6-3 and J usage is TRBJ2-1; D is uncertain. Material for sequencing was naive CD8+ T cells from blood, with Jurkat cell RNA spiked in. Subset described: FACS-sorted CD8+CD4-CCR7+CD45RA+ naive T cells. This TCR came from a human donor in good health. Some libraries in this study had Jurkat cell RNA spiked in. The CDR3 DNA follows: TGTGCCAGCAGTCTCGAGGCGATTCCGCCCTACAATGAGCAGTTCTTC. Encoded protein: CASSLEAIPPYNEQFF.